These T cell receptor beta chains were read from a single sample in a study of T cells in Graves' hyperthyroidism and ophthalmopathy. TCRdb analysed the multiplex PCR reads with MiXCR anew, one entry per CDR3 protein. The sample yields 400,000 to 600,000 distinct CDR3 sequences, about 15% seen once. Sample: blood. Source of these receptors: a woman in her thirties with Graves' ophthalmopathy. The CDR3 runs from the conserved cysteine through the conserved F or W. The order of the fields is clone size, D gene, J gene, V gene, CDR3 DNA, CDR3 protein. A D gene is named only where the DNA matches it firmly. Size tells how often a clone was seen (once, few, many) or the class of an expanded clone, and some rows leave it out.

- | - | TRBJ2-2 | TRBV19 | TGTGCCAGTACCGAATTTCGGGGTTCCGGGGAGCTGTTTTTT | CASTEFRGSGELFF
- | TRBD2 | TRBJ2-1 | TRBV7-2 | TGTGCCAGCAGCAAGAGCGGGAGAGTCAATGAGCAGTTCTTC | CASSKSGRVNEQFF
few | - | TRBJ2-5 | TRBV15 | TGTGCCACCAGCAGAGGGGGTGGAGAGACCCAGTACTTC | CATSRGGGETQYF
many | - | TRBJ2-3 | TRBV7-2 | TGTGCCAGCAGCTTACGGCGGGTCACAGATACGCAGTATTTT | CASSLRRVTDTQYF
- | - | TRBJ2-7 | TRBV7-8 | TGTGCCAGCAGCCTTACTCCGGACTCCTACGAGCAGTACTTC | CASSLTPDSYEQYF
many | TRBD2 | TRBJ2-1 | TRBV20-1 | TGCAGTGCTACCGGCGGGAGCTCCTACAATGAGCAGTTCTTC | CSATGGSSYNEQFF
many | TRBD2 | TRBJ2-3 | TRBV5-4 | TGTGCCAGCAGCTCAGCTAAGCGGGAGTCACCAGATACGCAGTATTTT | CASSSAKRESPDTQYF
few | TRBD1 | TRBJ2-7 | TRBV28 | TGTGCCAGCAGAAGCCGGGGACAGGGTCCCGAGCAGTACTTC | CASRSRGQGPEQYF
many | TRBD1 | TRBJ2-7 | TRBV28 | TGTGCCAGCAGTTTATGGGACAGGGGAACCTACGAGCAGTACTTC | CASSLWDRGTYEQYF
- | TRBD2 | TRBJ2-7 | TRBV20-1 | TGCAGTGCTAGAGATCCAGCGGGAGTAGAATACGAGCAGTACTTC | CSARDPAGVEYEQYF
many | TRBD1 | TRBJ1-2 | TRBV15 | TGTGCCACCAGCAGTGCTACGACAGGGCATGGCTACACCTTC | CATSSATTGHGYTF
- | TRBD1 | TRBJ1-5 | TRBV7-3 | TGTGCCAGCAGCATGGACAGGGATCAGCCCCAGCATTTT | CASSMDRDQPQHF
- | - | TRBJ2-6 | TRBV29-1 | TGCAGCGTTGTACTCAGGGGTGACTCTGGGGCCAACGTCCTGACTTTC | CSVVLRGDSGANVLTF
many | - | TRBJ2-7 | TRBV2 | TGTGCCAGCAGCGCCGGGCCGCTCTACGAGCAGTACTTC | CASSAGPLYEQYF
few | - | TRBJ2-1 | TRBV9 | TGTGCCAGCAGCATTACAGCAGAGCAGTTCTTC | CASSITAEQFF
- | TRBD2 | TRBJ2-7 | TRBV6-2/TRBV6-3 | TGTGCCAGCGCGTACCCAATTAGACTAGCGGCCCTCTCCTACGAGCAGTACTTC | CASAYPIRLAALSYEQYF
- | - | TRBJ1-5 | TRBV7-9 | TGTGCCAGCAGCCCGGACAGCCGCAATCAGCCCCAGCATTTT | CASSPDSRNQPQHF
many | TRBD2 | TRBJ2-7 | TRBV13 | TGTGCTACTCAGCGGGGGGCTAGCTACGAGCAGTACTTC | CATQRGASYEQYF
many | - | TRBJ2-3 | TRBV4-2 | TGTGCCAGCAGCCAGAGGGGGGGGGAAACAGATACGCAGTATTTT | CASSQRGGETDTQYF
few | - | TRBJ1-6 | TRBV6-2/TRBV6-3 | TGTGCCTCCGCGGTCTACGGCTCCTATAATTCACCCCTCCACTTT | CASAVYGSYNSPLHF
few | TRBD2 | TRBJ2-3 | TRBV27 | TGTGCCAGCAGTTCGCCAGTAGCGGGGGTAGATACGCAGTATTTT | CASSSPVAGVDTQYF
few | - | TRBJ2-4 | TRBV7-9 | TGTGCCAGCAAAATAGACAGTGATGCCAAAAACATTCAGTACTTC | CASKIDSDAKNIQYF
many | TRBD1 | TRBJ1-5 | TRBV10-3 | TGTGCCATCAGTGAGTCACCCTCCAGGGGGACGGGCCAGCCCCAGCATTTT | CAISESPSRGTGQPQHF
- | - | TRBJ2-7 | TRBV2 | TGTGCCGGCAGTGGGGCGTACGAGCAGTACTTC | CAGSGAYEQYF
many | TRBD2 | TRBJ2-1 | TRBV2 | TGTGCCAGCAGACTAGCGGGAGACGATGAGCAGTTCTTC | CASRLAGDDEQFF
- | - | TRBJ1-5 | TRBV6-1 | TGTGCCAGCAGTCCCACAGGATGGAATCAGCCCCAGCATTTT | CASSPTGWNQPQHF
few | TRBD1 | TRBJ1-6 | TRBV20-1 | TGCAGTGCTATGACAGGGATGGTGAATTCACCCCTCCACTTT | CSAMTGMVNSPLHF